These 31 T cell receptor beta chains were sequenced from one sample in a study of brain metastases from non-small cell lung cancer. Measured with immunoSEQ multiplex PCR; TCRdb has only the in-frame clones, and not every one. The repertoire holds over a thousand clones, with roughly 81% as singletons. Source material: tumor-adjacent normal tissue. All receptors derive from a donor at least 40 years old with non-small cell lung cancer.

The V call is TRBV3-1 (or the pseudogene TRBV3-2), the J call TRBJ2-3; 9 nucleotides align to TRBD2. V gave up 3 bases and J gave up 6 bases; unmatched junction bases: 10. Germline V CDR1 and CDR2: LGHDT, YNNKEL (reference sequence). This CDR3 has 16 residues. This CDR3 reads CASSHRAGGDSDTQYF. In DNA, the CDR3 is TGTGCCAGCAGCCATCGGGCGGGAGGGGACTCGGATACGCAGTATTTT.

With respect to this clone: The same CDR3 also results from other DNA sequences found in this sample. The chain uses TRBV7-9 and TRBJ2-5; 7 bases align to TRBD1. Germline lookup yields CDR1 SEHNR and CDR2 FQNEAQ (reference sequence). V lost 5 bases, J lost 0 bases, and 3 bases stayed unmatched. The CDR3 covers 14 residues. CDR3 coding DNA: TGTGCCAGCAGCCCACAGGGGAACCAAGAGACCCAGTACTTC. This encodes CASSPQGNQETQYF.

The gene calls are TRBV14 and TRBJ2-7, with a possible D match to TRBD1 (6 bases). Trimming left V 4 bases short and J 5 bases short, with 18 bases between. The CDR3 runs to 15 residues. CDR1 is SGHDN, CDR2 FVKESK, per germline. The CDR3 is CASSRMGQGYHEQYF. The CDR3 DNA sequence: TGTGCCAGCAGCCGAATGGGCCAGGGGTACCACGAGCAGTACTTC.

This rearrangement joins TRBV4-1 to TRBJ2-4; 7 bases align to TRBD1. CDR1 is MGHRA, CDR2 YSYEKL, per germline. With V trimmed by 0 bases and J by 2 bases, 7 bases remained unmatched. CDR3 length: 17 amino acids. As DNA, the CDR3 is TGCGCCAGCAGCCAAGACCGACAGGGAAAACCCAAAAACATTCAGTACTTC. Its protein is CASSQDRQGKPKNIQYF.

Comment on this clone: A read error may be the cause here, since a much bigger clone is one base away. V and J are TRBV9 and TRBJ1-5; TRBD1 matches at 9 bases. This CDR3 has 14 residues. Germline V gene sequence: CDR1 SGDLS, CDR2 YYNGEE. The CDR3 sequence: CASSGQGGNQLQHF. CDR3 bases: TGTGCCAGCAGCGGACAGGGGGGGAATCAGCTCCAGCATTTT.

The chain couples TRBV10-3 to TRBJ1-5; D call uncertain. Trimming left V 3 bases short and J 4 bases short, with 7 bases between. Germline CDR1 reads ENHRY; CDR2 reads SYGVKD. This CDR3 has 13 amino acids. CDR3 sequence: CAISERDNQPQHF. Here the CDR3 DNA reads TGTGCCATCAGTGAAAGGGATAATCAGCCCCAGCATTTT.

This clone occurred a few times. The V and J genes are TRBV7-3 and TRBJ1-1; D gene ambiguous. The length of the CDR3 is 13 residues. CDR1 and CDR2 (germline): SGHTA, FQGTGA. Trimming removed 2 bases from V and 3 bases from J, with 7 bases in between. The DNA of the CDR3 is TGTGCCAGCAGCTTACGCGGTGACACTGAAGCTTTCTTT. It yields the protein CASSLRGDTEAFF.

In this sample, this clone turned up a few times. In the same sample, other DNA sequences code for this CDR3. The chain links TRBV18 to TRBJ2-5; perhaps TRBD2 as D (6 bases). The CDR3 is 14 amino acids. Germline V gene data show CDR1 as KGHSH and CDR2 as LQKENI. V was pared by 0 bases and J by 5 bases, with 10 bases between. Here the CDR3 DNA reads TGTGCCAGCTCACCACCCACTAGCCGGGAGACCCAGTACTTC. It specifies CASSPPTSRETQYF. Drawing the rest from reference TRBV18 and TRBJ2-5, the complete variable domain is NAGVMQNPRHLVRRRGQEARLRCSPMKGHSHVYWYRQLPEEGLKFMVYLQKENIIDESGMPKERFSAEFPKEGPSILRIQQVVRGDSAAYFCASSPPTSRETQYFGPGTRLLVL.

The chain joins TRBV19 to TRBJ2-6; maybe TRBD2 (6 bases). Germline V gene lookup returns CDR1 LNHDA and CDR2 SQIVND (reference sequence). The CDR3 totals 17 residues. V gave up 2 bases and J gave up 0 bases, with 11 bases separating them. The CDR3 protein is CASSIIGGDSGANVLTF. The CDR3 bases are TGTGCCAGTAGTATAATAGGCGGGGACTCTGGGGCCAACGTCCTGACTTTC.

The V and J genes are TRBV14 and TRBJ2-1, with 10 bases fitting TRBD2. Per germline, CDR1 SGHDN and CDR2 FVKESK. This CDR3 spans 14 amino acids. Trimming took 3 bases from V and 8 from J; bases not matched to a gene: 4. For the CDR3, the DNA is TGTGCCAGCAGCCAGGCTAGCGGGAGCGATGAGCAGTTCTTC. Translated, it gives CASSQASGSDEQFF. Looking up the rest from reference TRBV14 and TRBJ2-1 gives the full variable domain: EAGVTQFPSHSVIEKGQTVTLRCDPISGHDNLYWYRRVMGKEIKFLLHFVKESKQDESGMPNNRFLAERTGGTYSTLKVQPAELEDSGVYFCASSQASGSDEQFFGPGTRLTVL.

The chain joins TRBV15 to TRBJ2-3; TRBD2 matches at 14 bases. Trimming took 0 bases from V and 1 from J; bases not matched to a gene: 0. In germline, CDR1 is LNHNV, CDR2 YYDKDF (reference sequence). This CDR3 contains 17 residues. This CDR3 is CATSRETSGRGTDTQYF. DNA for the CDR3: TGTGCCACCAGCAGAGAGACTAGCGGGAGGGGCACAGATACGCAGTATTTT.

A remark on this clone: Germline and junction disagree at one end, which may indicate a read error. In DNA, the CDR3 is TGTGCCAGCAGCACCGGGACCAAGGGTAGTGAGCAATTCTTC. This sequence encodes CASSTGTKGSEQFF. The chain combines TRBV13 with TRBJ2-1; possibly TRBD1 or TRBD2 for D (5 bases each). The CDR3 has 14 residues. CDR1 is PRHDT, CDR2 FYEKMQ, per germline (reference sequence).

The chain is built from TRBV18 and TRBJ1-1, with D unresolved. CDR1 KGHSH and CDR2 LQKENI come from the germline V gene. CDR3 length: 13 residues. With 4 bases removed from V and 2 bases from J, the gap between germline ends came to 8 bases. CDR3 nucleotide sequence: TGTGCCAGCTCACAAGGTTTTAACACTGAAGCTTTCTTT. This encodes CASSQGFNTEAFF.

The chain couples TRBV12-5 to TRBJ2-3, with D perhaps assigned TRBD1 or TRBD2 (5 bases each). CDR3 size: 14 residues. Trimming took off 5 bases at V and 2 bases at J, with 11 bases between the two ends. The germline V gene has CDR1 LGHNT and CDR2 FRNRAP. The CDR3 is CASGEGRSTDTQYF. CDR3 nucleotide sequence: TGTGCTAGTGGTGAGGGACGGTCCACAGATACGCAGTATTTT.

The chain is built from TRBV2 and TRBJ1-6; D uncertain. V was trimmed by 4 bases and J by 5 bases, leaving 9 bases between them. The V gene's germline CDR1 is SNHLY and CDR2 FYNNEI. CDR3 size: 14 residues. Written as DNA, the CDR3 is TGTGCCAGCAGTGTGACGGAGGATAATTCACCCCTCCACTTT. Encoded protein: CASSVTEDNSPLHF.

The rearrangement links TRBV30 to TRBJ2-1; 10 nucleotides agree with TRBD2. V shed 4 bases and J 9 bases; nucleotides not matched to a gene: 12. The CDR3 consists of 15 residues. From germline, CDR1 is GTSNPN and CDR2 SVGIG (reference sequence). This CDR3 reads CAWTGTSAQQIEQFF. Here the CDR3 DNA reads TGTGCCTGGACCGGGACTAGCGCCCAGCAGATTGAGCAGTTCTTC.

This clone came up once. Other DNA sequences from this sample encode an identical CDR3 as well. The V and J genes are TRBV11-3 and TRBJ2-1; D gene unclear. Deletions cut 7 bases from V and 5 bases from J, with 15 bases between. The CDR3 loop spans 14 amino acids. CDR1 is SGHNT and CDR2 is YENEEA in the germline V gene. In DNA, the CDR3 is TGTGCCAGCAAAGAAGAAATAAACAACAATGAGCAGTTCTTC. Residues: CASKEEINNNEQFF.

The CDR3 region is CAWRSGFRYGYTF. The CDR3 DNA reads TGTGCCTGGAGATCGGGCTTTAGGTATGGCTACACCTTC. The chain joins TRBV30 to TRBJ1-2; D uncertain. The CDR3 has 13 residues. Trimming took off 3 bases at V and 5 bases at J, with 13 bases between the two ends. The germline CDR1 and CDR2 sequences are GTSNPN and SVGIG (reference sequence).

This chain uses TRBV19 with TRBJ2-1, with D possibly being TRBD2 (6 bases). Trimming took 7 bases from V and 6 from J, leaving 22 bases between them. The germline CDR1 and CDR2 sequences are LNHDA and SQIVND (reference sequence). This CDR3 has 16 residues. CDR3 sequence (DNA): TGTGCCAGTAAAAATCCCGCCGGCGGGACTTCCAATGAGCAGTTCTTC. Encoded protein: CASKNPAGGTSNEQFF.

The CDR3 sequence: CASSPRTEAKQYF. The CDR3 DNA sequence: TGTGCCAGCTCACCCCGGACAGAGGCCAAGCAGTACTTC. The J gene is TRBJ2-7, the V gene TRBV18; TRBD1 might be the D (6 bases). The CDR3 runs to 13 residues. V was shortened by 3 bases and J by 8 bases, with 14 bases between the two germline ends. The germline V gene has CDR1 KGHSH and CDR2 LQKENI.

This clone was seen a single time. One junction end disagrees with the germline gene, perhaps due to a read error. V gene TRBV7-9 combines with J gene TRBJ2-5; 7 bases fit TRBD1. The CDR3 spans 14 residues. Germline values: CDR1 SEHNR, CDR2 FQNEAQ (reference sequence). In nucleotides, the CDR3 is TGTACCAGCAGCCCACAGGGGAACCAAGAAACCCAGTACTTC. Protein sequence: CTSSPQGNQETQYF.

About this clone itself: Since a much larger clone is just one base distant, this may be a read error. Other nucleotide sequences in the sample specify the same CDR3. The chain employs TRBV5-6 and TRBJ2-1; D unresolved. The CDR3 is made up of 16 amino acids. Germline V gene lookup returns CDR1 SGHDT and CDR2 YYEEEE. The V end was cut by 0 bases, the J end by 0 bases, with 10 bases between. The CDR3 region is CASSLDQRSSYNEQFF. The DNA of the CDR3 is TGTGCCAGCAGCTTGGATCAGCGAAGCTCCTACAATGAGCAGTTCTTC.

The rearrangement joins TRBV5-4 to TRBJ1-1, with 7 positions matching TRBD1. V lost 3 bases and J lost 5; bases outside the gene matches: 10. CDR1 is SGHNT, CDR2 YYREEE, per germline (reference sequence). The CDR3 has 15 amino acids. The CDR3 sequence: CASSSPTRGPTEAFF. DNA of the CDR3: TGTGCCAGCAGCTCACCCACAAGGGGGCCAACTGAAGCTTTCTTT.

The chain joins TRBV3-1 (or the pseudogene TRBV3-2) to TRBJ2-1; TRBD2 might be the D (7 bases). Germline CDR1 LGHDT, CDR2 YNNKEL (reference sequence). This CDR3 region has 15 residues. V was cut by 4 bases and J by 6 bases, with 16 bases left in between. The CDR3 region has the DNA TGTGCCAGCAGCCTCCCTAGCGGAGGGGGCAATGAGCAGTTCTTC. This sequence encodes CASSLPSGGGNEQFF.

V is TRBV5-1 and J is TRBJ1-3; 10 bases match TRBD1. The V segment lost 2 bases and the J segment 7 bases; nucleotides outside the gene matches: 9. In germline, CDR1 is SGHRS, CDR2 YFSETQ. The CDR3 runs 16 residues. The CDR3 coding sequence is TGCGCCAGCAGCTTTGGTTCCCGGGACAGGGGCAACACCATATATTTT. Protein sequence: CASSFGSRDRGNTIYF.

With respect to this clone: This CDR3 is also generated by other DNA sequences in the sample. The chain uses TRBV21-1 and TRBJ2-2; the table assigns TRBD2, which was not confirmed against the DNA. TRBV21-1 is assigned pseudogene status. CDR3 length equals 17 residues. CDR3 DNA sequence: TGTGCTAGCAGCAAAGGAGGAACTAGCGAGAACACCGGGGAGCTGTTTTTT. Encoded protein: CASSKGGTSENTGELFF.

With regard to this clone: The sample holds other DNA sequences that translate to the same CDR3. This chain joins TRBV28 and TRBJ2-7; 8 bases agree with TRBD1. J lost 2 bases, V lost 6 bases, and 9 bases had no gene match. CDR3 length: 15 amino acids. CDR1 is MDHEN, CDR2 SYDVKM, per germline. The CDR3 protein is CASSAWTGFTYEQYF. The CDR3 DNA is TGTGCCAGCAGCGCCTGGACAGGGTTTACCTACGAGCAGTACTTC.

Comment on this clone: The junction departs from germline at one end; a sequencing error may be responsible. V and J are TRBV18 and TRBJ2-5; D call uncertain. Germline lookup yields CDR1 KGHSH and CDR2 LQKENI. The CDR3 covers 14 residues. The CDR3 loop is CASSLPTNREIQYF. In DNA, the CDR3 is TGTGCCAGCTCACTACCAACAAACCGAGAGATCCAGTACTTC.

Of note for this clone: A much larger clonotype is one base distant, so this may be a read error. The sample has other DNA sequences that encode this CDR3 too. The chain recombines TRBV10-2 with TRBJ1-6; 8 bases line up with TRBD1. From germline, CDR1 is WSHSY and CDR2 SAAADI. CDR3 length: 13 amino acids. CDR3 in DNA: TGCGCTAGCCGGACAGGGTCGAGGTCACCCCTCCACTTT. Protein: CASRTGSRSPLHF.

V usage is TRBV4-1 and J usage is TRBJ2-5; D possibly matches TRBD1 or TRBD2 (6 bases each). Germline V gene data show CDR1 as MGHRA and CDR2 as YSYEKL. The V end was cut by 2 bases, the J end by 4 bases, with 14 bases between. This CDR3 spans 15 amino acids. In nucleotides, the CDR3 is TGCGCCAGCAGCCAAACGCAGGGGAGGTCAGAGACCCAGTACTTC. This codes for CASSQTQGRSETQYF.

The chain has TRBV2 and TRBJ2-7, with D perhaps TRBD1 or TRBD2 (5 bases each). This CDR3 spans 13 amino acids. Germline CDR1 is SNHLY and CDR2 is FYNNEI. V shed 7 bases and J shed 2 bases, with 12 bases lying between them. CDR3 in amino acids: CASNRDGPYEQYF. For the CDR3, the DNA is TGTGCCAGCAATCGGGACGGCCCCTACGAGCAGTACTTC.